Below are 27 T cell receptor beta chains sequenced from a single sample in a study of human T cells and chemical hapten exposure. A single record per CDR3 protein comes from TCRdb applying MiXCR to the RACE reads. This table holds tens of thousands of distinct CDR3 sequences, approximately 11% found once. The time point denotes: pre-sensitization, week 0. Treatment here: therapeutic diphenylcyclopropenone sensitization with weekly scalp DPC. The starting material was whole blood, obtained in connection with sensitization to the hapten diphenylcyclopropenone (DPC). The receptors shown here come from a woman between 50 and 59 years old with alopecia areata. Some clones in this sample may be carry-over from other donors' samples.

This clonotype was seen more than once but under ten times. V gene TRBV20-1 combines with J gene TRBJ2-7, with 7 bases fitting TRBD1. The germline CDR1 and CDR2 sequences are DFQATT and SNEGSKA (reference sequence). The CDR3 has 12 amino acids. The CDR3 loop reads CRAQIGQDEQYF. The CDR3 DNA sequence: TGCAGAGCTCAGATCGGACAGGACGAGCAGTACTTC.

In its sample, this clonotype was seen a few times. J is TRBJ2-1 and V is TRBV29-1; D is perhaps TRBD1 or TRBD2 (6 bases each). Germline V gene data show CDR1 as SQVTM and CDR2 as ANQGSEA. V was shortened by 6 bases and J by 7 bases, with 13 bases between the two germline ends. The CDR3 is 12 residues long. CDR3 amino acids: CSVLRGENEQFF. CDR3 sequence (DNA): TGCAGCGTCCTAAGGGGGGAGAATGAGCAGTTCTTC.

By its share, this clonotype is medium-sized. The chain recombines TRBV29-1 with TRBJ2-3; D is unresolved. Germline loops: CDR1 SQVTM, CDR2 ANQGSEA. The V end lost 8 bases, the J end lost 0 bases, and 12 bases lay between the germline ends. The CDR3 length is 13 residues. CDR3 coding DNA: TGCAGCCCAACAGAGGCTAGCACAGATACGCAGTATTTT. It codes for CSPTEASTDTQYF.

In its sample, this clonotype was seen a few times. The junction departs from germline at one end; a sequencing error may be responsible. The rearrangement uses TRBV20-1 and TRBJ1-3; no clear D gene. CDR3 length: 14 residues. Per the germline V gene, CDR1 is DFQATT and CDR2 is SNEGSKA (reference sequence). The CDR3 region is CSAPDPYSGNTIYF. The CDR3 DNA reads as TGCAGTGCCCCCGACCCCTACTCTGGGAACACCATATATTTT.

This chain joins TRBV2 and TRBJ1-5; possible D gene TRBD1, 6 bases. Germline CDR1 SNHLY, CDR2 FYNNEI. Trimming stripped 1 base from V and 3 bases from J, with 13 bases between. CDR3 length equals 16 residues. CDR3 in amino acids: CASSEEGLGANQPQHF. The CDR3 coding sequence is TGTGCCAGCAGTGAAGAGGGGTTGGGGGCCAATCAGCCCCAGCATTTT.

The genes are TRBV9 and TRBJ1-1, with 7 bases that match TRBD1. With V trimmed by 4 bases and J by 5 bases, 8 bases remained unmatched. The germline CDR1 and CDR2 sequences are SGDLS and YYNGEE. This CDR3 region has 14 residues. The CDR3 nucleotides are TGTGCCAGCAGCTATCAAACAGGGGAAACTGAAGCTTTCTTT. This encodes CASSYQTGETEAFF.

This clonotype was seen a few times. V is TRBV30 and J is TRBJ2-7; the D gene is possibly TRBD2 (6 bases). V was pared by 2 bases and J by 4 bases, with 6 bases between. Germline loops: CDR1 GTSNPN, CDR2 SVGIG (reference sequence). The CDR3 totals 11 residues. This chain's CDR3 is CAWSRGYEQYF. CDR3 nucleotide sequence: TGTGCCTGGAGTCGGGGGTACGAGCAGTACTTC.

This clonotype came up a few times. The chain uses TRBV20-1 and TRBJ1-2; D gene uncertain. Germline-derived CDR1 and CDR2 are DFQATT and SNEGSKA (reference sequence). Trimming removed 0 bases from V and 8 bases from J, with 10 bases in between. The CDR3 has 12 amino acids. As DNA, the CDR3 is TGCAGTGCTAGAGATGAAGGGTTCGGCTACACCTTC. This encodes CSARDEGFGYTF.

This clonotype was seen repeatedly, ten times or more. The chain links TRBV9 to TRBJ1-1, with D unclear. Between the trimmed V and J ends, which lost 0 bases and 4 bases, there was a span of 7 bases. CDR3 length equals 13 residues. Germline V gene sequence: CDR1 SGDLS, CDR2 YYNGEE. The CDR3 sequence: CASSVERGTEAFF. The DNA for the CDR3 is TGTGCCAGCAGCGTAGAGCGGGGCACTGAAGCTTTCTTT.

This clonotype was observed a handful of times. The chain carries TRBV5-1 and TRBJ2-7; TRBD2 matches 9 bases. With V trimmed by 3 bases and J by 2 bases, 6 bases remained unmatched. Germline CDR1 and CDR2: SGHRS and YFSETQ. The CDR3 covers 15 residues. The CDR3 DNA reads TGCGCCAGCAGCTCTCTAGCGGGGACCACCTACGAGCAGTACTTC. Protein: CASSSLAGTTYEQYF.

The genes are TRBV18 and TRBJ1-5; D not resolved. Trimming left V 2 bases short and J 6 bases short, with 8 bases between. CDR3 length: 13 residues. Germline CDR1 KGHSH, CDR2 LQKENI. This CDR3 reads CASSPVVFQPQHF. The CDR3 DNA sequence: TGTGCCAGCTCACCAGTAGTCTTTCAGCCCCAGCATTTT.

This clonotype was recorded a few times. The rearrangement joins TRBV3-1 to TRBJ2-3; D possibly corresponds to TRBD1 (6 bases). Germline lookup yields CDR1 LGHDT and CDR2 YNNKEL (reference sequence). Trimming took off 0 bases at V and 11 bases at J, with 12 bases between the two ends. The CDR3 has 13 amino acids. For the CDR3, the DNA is TGTGCCAGCAGCCAAGATCAGGGGTTTAGGCAGTATTTT. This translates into CASSQDQGFRQYF.

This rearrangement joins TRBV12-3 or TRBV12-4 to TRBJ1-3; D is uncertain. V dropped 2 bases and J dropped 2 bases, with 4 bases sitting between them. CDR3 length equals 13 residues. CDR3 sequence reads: CASSLLPGNTIYF. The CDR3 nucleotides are TGTGCCAGCAGTTTATTACCTGGAAACACCATATATTTT.

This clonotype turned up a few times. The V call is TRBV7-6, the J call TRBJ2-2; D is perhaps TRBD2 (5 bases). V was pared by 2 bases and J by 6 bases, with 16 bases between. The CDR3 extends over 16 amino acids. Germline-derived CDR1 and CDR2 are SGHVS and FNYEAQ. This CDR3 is CASSLNYGDRSGELFF. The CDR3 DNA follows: TGTGCCAGCAGCTTAAATTACGGGGATAGGTCCGGGGAGCTGTTTTTT. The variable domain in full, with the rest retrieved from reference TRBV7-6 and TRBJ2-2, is GAGVSQSPRYKVTKRGQDVALRCDPISGHVSLYWYRQALGQGPEFLTYFNYEAQQDKSGLPNDRFSAERPEGSISTLTIQRTEQRDSAMYRCASSLNYGDRSGELFFGEGSRLTVL.

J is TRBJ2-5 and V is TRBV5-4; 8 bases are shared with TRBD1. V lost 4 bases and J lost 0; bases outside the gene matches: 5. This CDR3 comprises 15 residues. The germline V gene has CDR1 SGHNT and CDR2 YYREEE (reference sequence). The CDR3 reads CASSLGTGYQETQYF. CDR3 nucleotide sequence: TGTGCCAGCAGCCTTGGGACAGGATACCAAGAGACCCAGTACTTC.

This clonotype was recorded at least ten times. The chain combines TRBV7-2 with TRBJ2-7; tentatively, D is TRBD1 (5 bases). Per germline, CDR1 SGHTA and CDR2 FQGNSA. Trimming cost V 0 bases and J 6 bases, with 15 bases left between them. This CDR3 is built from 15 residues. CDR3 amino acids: CASSLAGQQTTEQYF. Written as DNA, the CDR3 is TGTGCCAGCAGCTTAGCGGGGCAGCAAACTACCGAGCAGTACTTC.

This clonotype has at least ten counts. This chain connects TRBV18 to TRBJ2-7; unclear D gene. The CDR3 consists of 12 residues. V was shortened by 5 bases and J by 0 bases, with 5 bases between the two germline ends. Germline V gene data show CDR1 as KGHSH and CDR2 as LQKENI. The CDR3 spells CASSSLSYEQYF. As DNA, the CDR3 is TGTGCCAGCTCATCCCTCTCCTACGAGCAGTACTTC. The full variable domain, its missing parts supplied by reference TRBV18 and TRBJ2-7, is NAGVMQNPRHLVRRRGQEARLRCSPMKGHSHVYWYRQLPEEGLKFMVYLQKENIIDESGMPKERFSAEFPKEGPSILRIQQVVRGDSAAYFCASSSLSYEQYFGPGTRLTVT.

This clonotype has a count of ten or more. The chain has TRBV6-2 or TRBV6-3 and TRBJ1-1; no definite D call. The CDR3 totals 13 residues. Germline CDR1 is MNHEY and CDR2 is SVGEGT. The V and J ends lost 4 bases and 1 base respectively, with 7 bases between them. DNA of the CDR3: TGTGCCAGCAGTTCCTACCCGAACACTGAAGCTTTCTTT. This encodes CASSSYPNTEAFF.

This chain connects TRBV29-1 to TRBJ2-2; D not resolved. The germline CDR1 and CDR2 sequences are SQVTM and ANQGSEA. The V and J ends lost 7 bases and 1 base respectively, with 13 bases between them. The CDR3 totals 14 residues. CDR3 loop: CSGISPGNTGELFF. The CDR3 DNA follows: TGCAGCGGCATATCCCCGGGGAACACCGGGGAGCTGTTTTTT.

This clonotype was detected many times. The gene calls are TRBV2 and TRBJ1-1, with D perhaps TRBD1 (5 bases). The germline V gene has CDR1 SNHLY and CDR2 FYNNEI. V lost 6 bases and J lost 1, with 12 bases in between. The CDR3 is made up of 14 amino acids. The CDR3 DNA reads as TGTGCCAGCAGCCTCACGACAGCGAACACTGAAGCTTTCTTT. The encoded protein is CASSLTTANTEAFF.

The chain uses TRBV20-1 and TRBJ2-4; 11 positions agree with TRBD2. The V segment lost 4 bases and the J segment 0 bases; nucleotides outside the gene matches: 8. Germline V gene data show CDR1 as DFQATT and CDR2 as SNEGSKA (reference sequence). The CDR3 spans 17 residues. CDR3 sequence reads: CSAIAGGGTLAKNIQYF. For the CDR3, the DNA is TGCAGTGCTATAGCGGGAGGGGGGACTTTAGCCAAAAACATTCAGTACTTC.

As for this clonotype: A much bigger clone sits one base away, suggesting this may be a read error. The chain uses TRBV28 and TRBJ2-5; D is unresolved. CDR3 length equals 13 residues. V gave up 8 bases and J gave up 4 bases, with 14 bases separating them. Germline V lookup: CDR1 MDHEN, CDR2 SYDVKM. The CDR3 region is CASGTGAPETQYF. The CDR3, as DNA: TGTGCCAGCGGAACTGGCGCACCAGAGACCCAGTACTTC.

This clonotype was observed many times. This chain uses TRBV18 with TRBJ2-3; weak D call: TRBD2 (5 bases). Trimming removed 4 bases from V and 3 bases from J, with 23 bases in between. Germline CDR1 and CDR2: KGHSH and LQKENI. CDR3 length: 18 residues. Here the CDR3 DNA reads TGTGCCAGCTCACTACGCACTAAGGACTGGGTCGCGACAGATACGCAGTATTTT. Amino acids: CASSLRTKDWVATDTQYF.

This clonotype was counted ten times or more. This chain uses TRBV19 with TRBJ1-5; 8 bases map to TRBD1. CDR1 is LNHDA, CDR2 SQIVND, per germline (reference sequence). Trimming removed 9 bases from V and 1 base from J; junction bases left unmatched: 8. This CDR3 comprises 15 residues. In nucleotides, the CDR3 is TGTGCCAGCCACACGGACAGGGCGAGCAATCAGCCCCAGCATTTT. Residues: CASHTDRASNQPQHF.

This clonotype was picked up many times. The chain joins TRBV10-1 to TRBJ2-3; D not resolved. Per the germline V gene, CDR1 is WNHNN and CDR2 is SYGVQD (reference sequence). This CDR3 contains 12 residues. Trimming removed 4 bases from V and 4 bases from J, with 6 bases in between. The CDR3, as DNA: TGCGCCAGCAGTGGAGAACCAGATACGCAGTATTTT. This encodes CASSGEPDTQYF.

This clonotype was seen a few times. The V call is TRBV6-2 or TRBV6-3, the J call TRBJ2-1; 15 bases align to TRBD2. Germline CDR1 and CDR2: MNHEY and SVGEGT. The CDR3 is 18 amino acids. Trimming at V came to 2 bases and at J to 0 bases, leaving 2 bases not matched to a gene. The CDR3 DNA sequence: TGTGCCAGCAGTTACGGGACTAGCGGGAGGAGCTCCTACAATGAGCAGTTCTTC. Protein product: CASSYGTSGRSSYNEQFF.

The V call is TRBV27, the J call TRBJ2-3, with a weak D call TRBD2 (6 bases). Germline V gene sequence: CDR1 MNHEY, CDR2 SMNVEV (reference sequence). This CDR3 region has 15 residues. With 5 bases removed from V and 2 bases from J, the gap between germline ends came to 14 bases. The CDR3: CASSKREPYTDTQYF. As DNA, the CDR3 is TGTGCCAGCAGTAAACGGGAGCCCTACACAGATACGCAGTATTTT.